The entry that follows covers one TCR beta chain sequence. Its matching antigen is unknown. Amplification used 60 Vbeta primers and 13 Jbeta primers. Here immunoSEQ multiplex PCR was the method, and the copy in TCRdb shows in-frame clones only, minus some. The sample yields approximately 120,000 clones, roughly 85% seen once. Between the trimmed V and J ends, which lost 4 bases and 8 bases, there was a span of 8 bases. Germline V gene sequence: CDR1 MNHEY, CDR2 SMNVEV (reference sequence). This CDR3 is 12 amino acids long. The record originates from a study of cytomegalovirus exposure and HLA in healthy donors. Study-level results: Some public TCRs appeared in many individuals, while most sequences were rare. The study had only CMV serostatus as immune exposure information.

This receptor was obtained from a man aged 18 to 30 in good health and CMV-seropositive. The sequencing sample was made of PBMCs. The chain joins TRBV27 to TRBJ1-4, with D perhaps matching TRBD1 (6 bases). The CDR3 is CASSSTGEKLFF. CDR3 in DNA: TGTGCCAGCAGTTCTACAGGGGAAAAACTGTTTTTT.